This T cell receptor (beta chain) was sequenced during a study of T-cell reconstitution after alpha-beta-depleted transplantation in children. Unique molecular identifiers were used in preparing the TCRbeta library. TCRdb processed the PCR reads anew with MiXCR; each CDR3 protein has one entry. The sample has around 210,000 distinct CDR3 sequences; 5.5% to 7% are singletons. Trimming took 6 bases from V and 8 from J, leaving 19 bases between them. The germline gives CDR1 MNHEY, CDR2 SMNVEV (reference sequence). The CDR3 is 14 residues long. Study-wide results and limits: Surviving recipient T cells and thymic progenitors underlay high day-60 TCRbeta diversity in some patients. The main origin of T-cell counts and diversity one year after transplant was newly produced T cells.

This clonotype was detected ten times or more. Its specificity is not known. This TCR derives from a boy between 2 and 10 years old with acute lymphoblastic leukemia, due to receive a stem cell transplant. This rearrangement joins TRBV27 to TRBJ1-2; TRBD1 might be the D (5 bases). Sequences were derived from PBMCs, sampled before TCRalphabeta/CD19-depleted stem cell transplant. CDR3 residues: CASSLRSRDWGYTF. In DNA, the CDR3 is TGTGCCAGCAGCCTTAGGAGCCGGGACTGGGGCTACACCTTC.